What follows are 27 T cell receptor beta chains derived from one specimen sequenced in a study of T cell responses to AZD1222 COVID-19 vaccine. Data came from immunoSEQ multiplex PCR; TCRdb stores just in-frame clones and leaves some out. The sample has 150,000 to 200,000 clones, about 95% seen once. The specimen comprised peripheral blood, sampled on day 0 of AZD1222 vaccination. Every receptor here comes from an adult in good health.

The chain has TRBV7-9 and TRBJ2-2, with a possible D match to TRBD2 (6 bases). There are 15 residues in the CDR3. Trimming took 0 bases from V and 4 from J, leaving 9 bases between them. The germline CDR1 and CDR2 sequences are SEHNR and FQNEAQ (reference sequence). The DNA of the CDR3 is TGTGCCAGCAGCTTAGCGCACGGGGGCACCGGGGAGCTGTTTTTT. Its protein is CASSLAHGGTGELFF. Complete variable domain (other parts from reference TRBV7-9 and TRBJ2-2): DTGVSQNPRHKITKRGQNVTFRCDPISEHNRLYWYRQTLGQGPEFLTYFQNEAQLEKSRLLSDRFSAERPKGSFSTLEIQRTEQGDSAMYLCASSLAHGGTGELFFGEGSRLTVL.

The rearrangement joins TRBV11-2 to TRBJ1-1; D gene unclear. V was clipped by 1 base and J by 5 bases, with 23 bases between them. Per germline, CDR1 SGHAT and CDR2 FQNNGV. The CDR3 has 18 amino acids. As DNA, the CDR3 is TGTGCCAGCAGCTTAGGCCCCAACGTGGGATCGTACGGGACTGAAGCTTTCTTT. As protein: CASSLGPNVGSYGTEAFF. Complete variable domain (other parts from reference TRBV11-2 and TRBJ1-1): EAGVAQSPRYKIIEKRQSVAFWCNPISGHATLYWYQQILGQGPKLLIQFQNNGVVDDSQLPKDRFSAERLKGVDSTLKIQPAKLEDSAVYLCASSLGPNVGSYGTEAFFGQGTRLTVV.

The chain uses TRBV7-9 and TRBJ1-1; 9 positions match TRBD1. The CDR3 totals 15 residues. Looked up from germline, CDR1 is SEHNR and CDR2 is FQNEAQ (reference sequence). V dropped 5 bases and J dropped 1; count of bases not matched to a gene: 5. The CDR3 reads CASSGRDRENTEAFF. DNA of the CDR3: TGTGCCAGCAGCGGACGGGACAGGGAGAACACTGAAGCTTTCTTT.

This sequence joins TRBV28 and TRBJ1-1; perhaps TRBD1 as D (6 bases). Germline values: CDR1 MDHEN, CDR2 SYDVKM. V dropped 8 bases and J dropped 5 bases, with 9 bases sitting between them. The CDR3 covers 11 residues. CDR3 region: CASEGGTEAFF. DNA of the CDR3: TGTGCCAGCGAGGGGGGAACTGAAGCTTTCTTT. The variable domain in full, with the rest retrieved from reference TRBV28 and TRBJ1-1, is DVKVTQSSRYLVKRTGEKVFLECVQDMDHENMFWYRQDPGLGLRLIYFSYDVKMKEKGDIPEGYSVSREKKERFSLILESASTNQTSMYLCASEGGTEAFFGQGTRLTVV.

The count of this clone is one. The chain links TRBV19 to TRBJ2-7, with D maybe TRBD2 (6 bases). The CDR3 is 13 residues long. Germline loops: CDR1 LNHDA, CDR2 SQIVND (reference sequence). Trimming cost V 0 bases and J 7 bases, with 10 bases left between them. The CDR3 region is CASSIDLGREQYF. The DNA for the CDR3 is TGTGCCAGTAGTATAGACCTAGGGAGGGAGCAGTACTTC.

V and J are TRBV18 and TRBJ2-7, with D maybe TRBD1 (6 bases). Germline V gene data show CDR1 as KGHSH and CDR2 as LQKENI. The V end lost 2 bases, the J end lost 6 bases, and 14 bases lay between the germline ends. The CDR3 is 14 amino acids. The DNA of the CDR3 is TGTGCCAGCTCACCAGAGGTAGACAGGCTCGAGCAGTACTTC. Its translation is CASSPEVDRLEQYF. Supplemented by reference TRBV18 and TRBJ2-7, the full variable domain reads NAGVMQNPRHLVRRRGQEARLRCSPMKGHSHVYWYRQLPEEGLKFMVYLQKENIIDESGMPKERFSAEFPKEGPSILRIQQVVRGDSAAYFCASSPEVDRLEQYFGPGTRLTVT.

This chain links TRBV19 with TRBJ2-7; D might be TRBD1 or TRBD2, each matching 5 bases. Germline V gene lookup returns CDR1 LNHDA and CDR2 SQIVND (reference sequence). V dropped 5 bases and J dropped 5 bases, with 19 bases sitting between them. The CDR3 is made up of 15 amino acids. The CDR3 sequence is CASSWDGTEPHEQYF. The CDR3 nucleotides are TGTGCCAGTAGTTGGGACGGGACGGAGCCCCACGAGCAGTACTTC.

The chain has TRBV5-1 and TRBJ1-3; D perhaps matches TRBD1 (5 bases). The V and J ends lost 7 bases and 0 bases respectively, with 11 bases between them. The germline V gene encodes CDR1 SGHRS and CDR2 YFSETQ. This CDR3 has 14 residues. CDR3 residues: CASGRGDSGNTIYF. As DNA, the CDR3 is TGCGCCAGCGGCCGGGGGGACTCTGGAAACACCATATATTTT.

The chain has TRBV27 and TRBJ1-4, with 8 bases lining up with TRBD1. This CDR3 has 14 residues. In germline, CDR1 is MNHEY, CDR2 SMNVEV (reference sequence). V lost 3 bases, J lost 7 bases, and 4 bases stayed unmatched. In DNA, the CDR3 is TGTGCCAGCAGTTTCAGGGGGCCGGTTGAAAAACTGTTTTTT. Translated: CASSFRGPVEKLFF.

The J gene is TRBJ2-7, the V gene TRBV6-4; 9 bases are a match to TRBD1. From germline, CDR1 is MRHNA and CDR2 SNTAGT. Trimming removed 8 bases from V and 0 bases from J; junction bases left unmatched: 5. The CDR3 spans 14 residues. As DNA, the CDR3 is TGTGCCAGCGGCTTGACAGGGGGCTCCTACGAGCAGTACTTC. This encodes CASGLTGGSYEQYF.

Only one count was recorded for this clone. The rearrangement links TRBV2 to TRBJ1-5, with 7 positions matching TRBD1. V lost 7 bases, J lost 3 bases, and 9 bases stayed unmatched. Germline CDR1 SNHLY, CDR2 FYNNEI. The length of the CDR3 is 15 residues. CDR3 bases: TGTGCCAGCACCTTGGGACAGCGGGACAATCAGCCCCAGCATTTT. Amino acids: CASTLGQRDNQPQHF. The entire variable domain, with the rest obtained from reference TRBV2 and TRBJ1-5, is as follows: EPEVTQTPSHQVTQMGQEVILRCVPISNHLYFYWYRQILGQKVEFLVSFYNNEISEKSEIFDDQFSVERPDGSNFTLKIRSTKLEDSAMYFCASTLGQRDNQPQHFGDGTRLSIL.

V is TRBV6-5 and J is TRBJ1-2; 7 nucleotides line up with TRBD1. In germline, CDR1 is MNHEY, CDR2 SVGAGI. The CDR3 has 14 residues. The trim removed 5 bases at V and 4 bases at J, leaving 7 bases unmatched. The CDR3 here is CASSRDRETYGYTF. CDR3 sequence (DNA): TGTGCCAGCAGTCGCGACAGGGAGACCTATGGCTACACCTTC.

The chain is built from TRBV9 and TRBJ1-2, with D maybe TRBD1 (6 bases). The CDR3 spans 14 residues. Germline values: CDR1 SGDLS, CDR2 YYNGEE. The germline V and J ends were trimmed by 3 bases and 8 bases, with 17 bases remaining between them. The CDR3 is CASSAQQGREGYTF. In nucleotides, the CDR3 is TGTGCCAGCAGCGCCCAACAGGGAAGGGAAGGCTACACCTTC.

The CDR3 loop is CASSLQSSGNTIYF. The CDR3 coding sequence is TGTGCCAGCAGCTTACAGAGCTCTGGAAACACCATATATTTT. The chain combines TRBV7-8 with TRBJ1-3; D ambiguous. Per germline, CDR1 SGHVS and CDR2 FQNEAQ. Trimming cost V 2 bases and J 0 bases, with 5 bases left between them. This CDR3 is 14 amino acids long.

This clone was detected once. The chain has TRBV12-3 or TRBV12-4 and TRBJ2-7, with TRBD1 matching 9 bases. The CDR3 is 13 amino acids. With 5 bases clipped from V and 6 bases from J, the junction kept 5 bases outside the gene matches. Written as DNA, the CDR3 is TGTGCCAGCAGTCGGACAGGGGAGGGCGAGCAGTACTTC. Its protein product is CASSRTGEGEQYF.

The chain combines TRBV2 with TRBJ2-5; D is unclear. The CDR3 extends over 13 amino acids. Germline loops: CDR1 SNHLY, CDR2 FYNNEI. V lost 4 bases to trimming and J lost 1 base, with 7 bases between them. CDR3 DNA: TGTGCCAGCAGTGCCGATAGCCAAGAGACCCAGTACTTC. Its translation is CASSADSQETQYF.

The V call is TRBV3-1 (or the pseudogene TRBV3-2), the J call TRBJ1-4; tentative D call: TRBD1 (5 bases). This CDR3 contains 14 residues. Deletions cut 4 bases from V and 8 bases from J, with 14 bases between. Germline V gene data show CDR1 as LGHDT and CDR2 as YNNKEL (reference sequence). The CDR3 reads CASSLQGVGEKLFF. CDR3 nucleotides: TGTGCCAGCAGCCTGCAGGGCGTTGGCGAAAAACTGTTTTTT.

The chain uses TRBV6-5 and TRBJ2-7; weak D call: TRBD2 (5 bases). The CDR3 contains 14 residues. Germline assignment: CDR1 MNHEY and CDR2 SVGAGI. V gave up 3 bases and J gave up 3 bases, with 12 bases separating them. The CDR3: CASSYSASNYEQYF. The DNA of the CDR3 is TGTGCCAGCAGTTATAGCGCGTCGAACTACGAGCAGTACTTC.

The chain couples TRBV21-1 to TRBJ1-1. TRBV21-1 is classified as a pseudogene. This CDR3 spans 13 amino acids. Written as DNA, the CDR3 is TGTGCCAGCAGTCAAATTCGGGGCCCTGAAGCTTTCTTT. This codes for CASSQIRGPEAFF.

The rearrangement uses TRBV6-5 and TRBJ1-1, with D possibly TRBD1 on 6 matching bases. The CDR3 length is 13 residues. CDR1 is MNHEY and CDR2 is SVGAGI in the germline V gene. V gave up 6 bases and J gave up 1 base, with 9 bases separating them. CDR3 amino acids: CASSLTGNTEAFF. CDR3 sequence (DNA): TGTGCCAGCAGCCTGACAGGGAACACTGAAGCTTTCTTT.

J is TRBJ1-1 and V is TRBV12-3 or TRBV12-4, with a tentative D call TRBD1 (5 bases). V lost 6 bases, J lost 5 bases, and 13 bases lay in between. The CDR3 covers 13 residues. CDR3 DNA sequence: TGTGCCAGCAGCCTAGGGGCGCAGACTGAAGCTTTCTTT. Translation gives CASSLGAQTEAFF.

This rearrangement joins TRBV18 to TRBJ2-7, with D perhaps TRBD2 (6 bases). In germline, CDR1 is KGHSH, CDR2 LQKENI. V dropped 1 base and J dropped 11 bases, with 15 bases sitting between them. The CDR3 has 13 amino acids. The CDR3 nucleotides read TGTGCCAGCTCACCACTACCCCACGGGAGTAAGTACTTC. Its protein is CASSPLPHGSKYF.

The CDR3 DNA is TGTGCCAGCAGCCTACAGCGGGGGGATTCCTACGAGCAGTACTTC. It translates to CASSLQRGDSYEQYF. This chain connects TRBV13 to TRBJ2-7; 9 nucleotides match TRBD2. The junction had 6 bases not matched to a gene; V was cut back by 5 bases and J by 1 base. Looked up from germline, CDR1 is PRHDT and CDR2 is FYEKMQ (reference sequence). This CDR3 spans 15 amino acids.

This clone has just one count. This chain uses TRBV16 with TRBJ1-5, with D possibly matching TRBD1 (5 bases). This CDR3 region has 15 residues. Germline assignment: CDR1 KGHSY and CDR2 FQNENV. V dropped 6 bases and J dropped 2 bases, with 14 bases sitting between them. The CDR3 DNA sequence: TGTGCCAGCAGTCGTCGAGGGGCGGGCAATCAGCCCCAGCATTTT. It is translated as CASSRRGAGNQPQHF.

The chain combines TRBV15 with TRBJ2-3, with 7 positions matching TRBD2. The CDR3 spans 13 residues. Germline trimming cut 5 bases from V and 6 bases from J; bases unmatched to any gene: 5. Germline loops: CDR1 LNHNV, CDR2 YYDKDF (reference sequence). The CDR3 DNA reads as TGTGCCACCAGCGGCGGGAGTTCCGATACGCAGTATTTT. Its protein product is CATSGGSSDTQYF.

This sequence joins TRBV27 and TRBJ1-2; D call uncertain. Germline V gene lookup returns CDR1 MNHEY and CDR2 SMNVEV (reference sequence). Trimming cost V 2 bases and J 5 bases, with 12 bases left between them. CDR3 length equals 14 residues. The CDR3 protein is CASSLTGSSYGYTF. The CDR3 bases are TGTGCCAGCAGTTTAACGGGGAGCTCTTATGGCTACACCTTC.

The V call is TRBV5-5, the J call TRBJ2-2, with D perhaps assigned TRBD1 or TRBD2 (6 bases each). V shed 4 bases and J shed 13 bases, with 14 bases lying between them. The germline CDR1 and CDR2 sequences are SGHKS and YYEKEE (reference sequence). The CDR3 extends over 12 amino acids. The CDR3 here is CASSTGQRALFF. The CDR3 coding sequence is TGTGCCAGCAGCACAGGGCAGCGGGCGCTGTTTTTT.